The 2 T cell receptor beta chains presented below share a single source sample, sequenced in a study of blood T cells in healthy people across ages. Sample-barcoded 5' priming and a J-beta primer mix drove a second PCR of roughly 7 to 11 cycles. TCRdb redid the calling of the 5' RACE reads with MiXCR, one entry per CDR3 protein. The sample carries 1.5 million to 2 million distinct CDR3 sequences, around 42% recorded once. Sample: blood. The receptors were gathered from a human donor in good health.

The genes are TRBV5-1 and TRBJ1-4, with TRBD1 as a possible D gene (5 bases). From germline, CDR1 is SGHRS and CDR2 YFSETQ. CDR3 size: 15 residues. V was cut by 4 bases and J by 8 bases, with 18 bases left in between. CDR3 amino acids: CASSPTPGTTEKLFF. The CDR3 DNA sequence: TGCGCCAGCAGCCCTACGCCGGGGACGACCGAAAAACTGTTTTTT.

The chain joins TRBV20-1 to TRBJ1-2; 8 positions agree with TRBD1. The ends lost 3 bases at V and 7 bases at J; junction bases unmatched: 10. Per the germline V gene, CDR1 is DFQATT and CDR2 is SNEGSKA (reference sequence). The CDR3 runs 14 residues. CDR3 coding DNA: TGCAGTGCTAGCCAAGCTCAGGGGGCGGTTGGCTACACCTTC. Encoded protein: CSASQAQGAVGYTF.